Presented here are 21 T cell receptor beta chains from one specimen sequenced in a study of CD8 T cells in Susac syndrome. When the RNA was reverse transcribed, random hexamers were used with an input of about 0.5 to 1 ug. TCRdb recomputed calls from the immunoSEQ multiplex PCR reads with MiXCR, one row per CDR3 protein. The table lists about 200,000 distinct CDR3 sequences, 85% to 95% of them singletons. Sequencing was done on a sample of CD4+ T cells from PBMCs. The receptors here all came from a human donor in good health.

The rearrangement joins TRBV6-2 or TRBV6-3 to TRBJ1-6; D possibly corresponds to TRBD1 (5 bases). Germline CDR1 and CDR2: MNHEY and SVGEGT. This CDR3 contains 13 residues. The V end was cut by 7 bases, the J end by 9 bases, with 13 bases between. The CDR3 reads CASMGTTLSPLHF. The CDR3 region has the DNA TGTGCCAGCATGGGGACTACACTTTCACCCCTCCACTTT.

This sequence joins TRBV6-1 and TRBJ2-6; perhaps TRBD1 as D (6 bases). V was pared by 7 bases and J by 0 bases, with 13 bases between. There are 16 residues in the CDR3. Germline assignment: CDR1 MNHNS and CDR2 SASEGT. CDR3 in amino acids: CASKRRQVSGANVLTF. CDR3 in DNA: TGTGCCAGCAAAAGAAGACAGGTCTCTGGGGCCAACGTCCTGACTTTC.

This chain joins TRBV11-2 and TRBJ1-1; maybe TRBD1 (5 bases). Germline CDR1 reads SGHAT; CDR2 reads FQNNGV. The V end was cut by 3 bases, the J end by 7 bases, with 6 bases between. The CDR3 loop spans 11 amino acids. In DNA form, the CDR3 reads TGTGCCAGCAGCTTTAGGGGTGAAGCTTTCTTT. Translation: CASSFRGEAFF.

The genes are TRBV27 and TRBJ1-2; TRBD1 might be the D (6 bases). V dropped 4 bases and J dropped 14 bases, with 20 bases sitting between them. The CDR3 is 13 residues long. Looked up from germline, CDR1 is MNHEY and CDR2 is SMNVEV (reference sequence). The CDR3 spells CASSSQTRGARTF. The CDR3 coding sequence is TGTGCCAGCAGTTCGCAGACGCGGGGGGCGAGAACCTTC.

DNA for the CDR3: TGTGCCAGCAGCCTAGATGGGCTTTTCACAGATACGCAGTATTTT. The encoded protein is CASSLDGLFTDTQYF. The V call is TRBV7-9, the J call TRBJ2-3; D is uncertain. Per the germline V gene, CDR1 is SEHNR and CDR2 is FQNEAQ (reference sequence). V was cut by 5 bases and J by 2 bases, with 14 bases left in between. CDR3 length: 15 residues.

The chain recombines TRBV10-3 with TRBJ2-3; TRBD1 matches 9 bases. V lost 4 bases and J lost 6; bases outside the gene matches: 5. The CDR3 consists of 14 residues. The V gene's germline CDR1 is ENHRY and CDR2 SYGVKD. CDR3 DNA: TGTGCCATCAGTGGGGGACAGGGTCTGGATACGCAGTATTTT. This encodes CAISGGQGLDTQYF.

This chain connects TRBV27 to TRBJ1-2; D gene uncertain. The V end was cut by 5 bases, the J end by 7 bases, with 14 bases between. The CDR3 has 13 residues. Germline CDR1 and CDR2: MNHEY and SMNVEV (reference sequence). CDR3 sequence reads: CASSPIERSGYTF. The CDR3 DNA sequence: TGTGCCAGCAGTCCCATCGAAAGGAGTGGCTACACCTTC.

CDR3 loop: CASSFTGEGGELFF. As DNA, the CDR3 is TGCGCCAGCAGCTTCACAGGGGAAGGCGGGGAGCTGTTTTTT. This chain connects TRBV5-1 to TRBJ2-2, with 7 bases fitting TRBD1. The ends lost 2 bases at V and 7 bases at J; junction bases unmatched: 5. Germline CDR1 and CDR2: SGHRS and YFSETQ. The CDR3 sequence is 14 residues long.

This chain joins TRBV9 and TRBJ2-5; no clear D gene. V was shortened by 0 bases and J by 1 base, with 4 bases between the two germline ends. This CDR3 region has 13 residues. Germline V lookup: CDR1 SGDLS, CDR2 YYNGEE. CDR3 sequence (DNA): TGTGCCAGCAGCGTAGGAATCCAAGAGACCCAGTACTTC. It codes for CASSVGIQETQYF.

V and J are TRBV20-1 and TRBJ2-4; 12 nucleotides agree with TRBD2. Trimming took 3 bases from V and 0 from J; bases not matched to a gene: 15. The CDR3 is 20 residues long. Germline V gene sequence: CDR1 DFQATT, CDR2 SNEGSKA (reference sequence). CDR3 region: CSASSPPLAGGSLAKNIQYF. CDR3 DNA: TGCAGTGCTAGTTCGCCCCCCCTAGCGGGAGGGTCATTAGCCAAAAACATTCAGTACTTC.

The CDR3 DNA follows: TGTGCCACCAGCAGAGAATACGGGGGCACTACCTACGAGCAGTACTTC. Amino acid sequence: CATSREYGGTTYEQYF. V gene TRBV15 combines with J gene TRBJ2-7, with D tentatively TRBD1 or TRBD2 (6 bases each). CDR3 length equals 16 residues. V was pared by 0 bases and J by 2 bases, with 14 bases between. Looked up from germline, CDR1 is LNHNV and CDR2 is YYDKDF (reference sequence).

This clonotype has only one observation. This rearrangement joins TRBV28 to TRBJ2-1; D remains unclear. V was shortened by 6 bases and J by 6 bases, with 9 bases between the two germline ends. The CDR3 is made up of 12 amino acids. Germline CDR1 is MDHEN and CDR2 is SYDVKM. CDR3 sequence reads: CASRAWGNEQFF. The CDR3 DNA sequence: TGTGCCAGCAGGGCCTGGGGCAATGAGCAGTTCTTC. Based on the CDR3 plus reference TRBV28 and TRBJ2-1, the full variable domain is DVKVTQSSRYLVKRTGEKVFLECVQDMDHENMFWYRQDPGLGLRLIYFSYDVKMKEKGDIPEGYSVSREKKERFSLILESASTNQTSMYLCASRAWGNEQFFGPGTRLTVL.

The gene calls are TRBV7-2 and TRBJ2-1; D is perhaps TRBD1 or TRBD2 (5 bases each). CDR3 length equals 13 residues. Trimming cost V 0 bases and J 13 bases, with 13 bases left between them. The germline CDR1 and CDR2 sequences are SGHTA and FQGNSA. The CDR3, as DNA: TGTGCCAGCAGCTTAGCTGGGGGATTTGGTCAGTTCTTC. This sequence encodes CASSLAGGFGQFF.

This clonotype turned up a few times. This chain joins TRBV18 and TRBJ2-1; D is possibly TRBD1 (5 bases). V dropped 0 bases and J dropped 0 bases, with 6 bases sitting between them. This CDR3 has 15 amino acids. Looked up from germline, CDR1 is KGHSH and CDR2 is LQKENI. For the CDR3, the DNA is TGTGCCAGCTCACCACCTAGGGGCTCCTACAATGAGCAGTTCTTC. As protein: CASSPPRGSYNEQFF.

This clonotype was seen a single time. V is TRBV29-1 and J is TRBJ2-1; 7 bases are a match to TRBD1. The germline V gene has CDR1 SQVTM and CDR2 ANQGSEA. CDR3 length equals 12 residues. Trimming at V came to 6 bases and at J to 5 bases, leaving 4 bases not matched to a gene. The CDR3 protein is CSVGQTNNEQFF. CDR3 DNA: TGCAGCGTGGGACAGACAAACAATGAGCAGTTCTTC.

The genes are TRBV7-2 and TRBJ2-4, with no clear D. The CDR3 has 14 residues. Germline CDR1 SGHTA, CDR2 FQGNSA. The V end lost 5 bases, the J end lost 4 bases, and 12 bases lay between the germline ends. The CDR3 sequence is CASSPRNQKNIQYF. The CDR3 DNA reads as TGTGCCAGCAGCCCCCGCAACCAGAAAAACATTCAGTACTTC.

The CDR3 nucleotides are TGCAGTGCTAGGGGGTCTAGCTATGGCTACACCTTC. Protein: CSARGSSYGYTF. This chain uses TRBV20-1 with TRBJ1-2; D unresolved. Germline V gene lookup returns CDR1 DFQATT and CDR2 SNEGSKA (reference sequence). The CDR3 runs 12 residues. Deletions cut 3 bases from V and 4 bases from J, with 9 bases between.

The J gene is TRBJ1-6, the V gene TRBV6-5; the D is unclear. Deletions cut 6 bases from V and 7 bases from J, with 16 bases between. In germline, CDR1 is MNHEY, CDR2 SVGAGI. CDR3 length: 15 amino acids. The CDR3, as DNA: TGTGCCAGCAGCCGACTCGACTCCGGGAATTCACCCCTCCACTTT. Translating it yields CASSRLDSGNSPLHF.

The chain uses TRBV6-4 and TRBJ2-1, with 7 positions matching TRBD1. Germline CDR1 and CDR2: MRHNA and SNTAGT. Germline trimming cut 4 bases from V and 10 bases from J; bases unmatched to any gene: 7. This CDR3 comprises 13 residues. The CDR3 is CASSVDRVGEQFF. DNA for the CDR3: TGTGCCAGCAGTGTAGACAGGGTCGGGGAGCAGTTCTTC.

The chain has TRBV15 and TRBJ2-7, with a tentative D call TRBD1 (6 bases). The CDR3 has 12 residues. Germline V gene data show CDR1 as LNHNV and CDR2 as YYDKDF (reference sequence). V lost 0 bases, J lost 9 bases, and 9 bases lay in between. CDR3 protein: CATSRETGLQYF. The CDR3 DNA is TGTGCCACCAGCAGAGAAACAGGGTTGCAGTACTTC.

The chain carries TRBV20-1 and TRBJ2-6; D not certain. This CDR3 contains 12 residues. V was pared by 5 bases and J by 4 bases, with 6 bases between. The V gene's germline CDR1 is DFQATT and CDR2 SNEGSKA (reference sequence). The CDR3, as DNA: TGCAGTGCTGAAGCCGGGGCCAACGTCCTGACTTTC. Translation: CSAEAGANVLTF.